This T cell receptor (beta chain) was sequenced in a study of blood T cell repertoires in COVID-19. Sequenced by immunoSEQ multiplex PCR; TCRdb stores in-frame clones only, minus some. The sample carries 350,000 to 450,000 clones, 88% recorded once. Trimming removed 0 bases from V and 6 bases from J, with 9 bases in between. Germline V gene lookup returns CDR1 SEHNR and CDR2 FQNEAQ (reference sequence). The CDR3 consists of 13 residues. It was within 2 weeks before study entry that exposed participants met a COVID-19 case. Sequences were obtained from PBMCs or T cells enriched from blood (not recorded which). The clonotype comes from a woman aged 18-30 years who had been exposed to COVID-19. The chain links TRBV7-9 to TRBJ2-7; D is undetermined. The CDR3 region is CASSLALGLEQYF. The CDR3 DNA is TGTGCCAGCAGCTTAGCTTTGGGCCTCGAGCAGTACTTC.